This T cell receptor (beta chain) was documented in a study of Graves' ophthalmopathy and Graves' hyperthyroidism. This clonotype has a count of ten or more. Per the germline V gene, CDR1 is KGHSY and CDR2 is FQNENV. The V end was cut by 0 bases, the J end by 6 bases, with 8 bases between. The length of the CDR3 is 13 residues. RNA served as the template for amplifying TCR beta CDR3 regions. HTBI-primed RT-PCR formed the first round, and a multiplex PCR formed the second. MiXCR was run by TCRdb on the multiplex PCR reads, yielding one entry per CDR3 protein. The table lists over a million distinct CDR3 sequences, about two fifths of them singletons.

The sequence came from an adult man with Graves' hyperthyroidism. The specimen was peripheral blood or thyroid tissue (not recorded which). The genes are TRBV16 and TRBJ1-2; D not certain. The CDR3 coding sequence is TGTGCCAGCAGCCAATCTCCCACTCATGGCTACACCTTC. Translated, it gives CASSQSPTHGYTF.